These 25 T cell receptor beta chains were sequenced from one sample in a study of blood T cell repertoires in COVID-19. Sequenced by immunoSEQ multiplex PCR; TCRdb stores in-frame clones only, minus some. Of roughly 83,000 clones in the sample, about 87% are singletons; the top ten hold 8%. Sequencing was performed on peripheral blood. These receptors were collected from an elderly man with active or convalescent COVID-19.

The chain has TRBV18 and TRBJ2-4; no reliable D call. Germline V gives CDR1 KGHSH, CDR2 LQKENI. The CDR3 consists of 14 residues. The ends were cut back, 6 bases at V and 0 bases at J, with 9 bases in the middle. CDR3 region: CASSTDIAKNIQYF. Written as DNA, the CDR3 is TGTGCCAGCTCTACAGACATAGCCAAAAACATTCAGTACTTC.

This chain joins TRBV19 and TRBJ1-4; possible D gene TRBD1, 6 bases. The CDR3 length is 14 residues. Germline CDR1 is LNHDA and CDR2 is SQIVND (reference sequence). The V end lost 7 bases, the J end lost 7 bases, and 16 bases lay between the germline ends. The CDR3 spells CASTLIQGSEKLFF. The CDR3 DNA reads as TGTGCCAGTACGCTTATCCAGGGGAGTGAAAAACTGTTTTTT.

The chain links TRBV9 to TRBJ1-2; D is perhaps TRBD1 (6 bases). Looked up from germline, CDR1 is SGDLS and CDR2 is YYNGEE. V was pared by 2 bases and J by 5 bases, with 10 bases between. CDR3 length equals 13 residues. CDR3 sequence: CASSVLGGYGYTF. The DNA of the CDR3 is TGTGCCAGCAGCGTTCTAGGGGGTTATGGCTACACCTTC.

With respect to this clone: Germline is not matched at one junction end, which may reflect a read error. The chain has TRBV7-2 and TRBJ2-1; 9 bases fit TRBD1. The CDR3 totals 15 residues. The germline V gene has CDR1 SGHTA and CDR2 FQGNSA. CDR3: CASSLGQGSYNEPFF. CDR3 coding DNA: TGTGCCAGCAGTTTGGGACAGGGTTCCTACAATGAGCCGTTCTTC.

This clone was seen only a few times. This chain connects TRBV3-1 (or the pseudogene TRBV3-2) to TRBJ1-2, with D tentatively TRBD1 (5 bases). Germline V gene lookup returns CDR1 LGHDT and CDR2 YNNKEL (reference sequence). This CDR3 region has 15 residues. V gave up 4 bases and J gave up 5 bases, with 17 bases separating them. CDR3: CASSPFRGAGYGYTF. The CDR3 nucleotides are TGTGCCAGCAGCCCCTTCCGCGGGGCTGGTTATGGCTACACCTTC.

The gene calls are TRBV19 and TRBJ1-2; 10 positions agree with TRBD1. V lost 5 bases and J lost 10; bases outside the gene matches: 4. The germline V gene has CDR1 LNHDA and CDR2 SQIVND (reference sequence). The CDR3 sequence is 12 residues long. CDR3 sequence: CASSSRQGAYTF. CDR3 coding DNA: TGTGCCAGTAGTTCCCGACAGGGGGCCTACACCTTC.

V usage is TRBV27 and J usage is TRBJ2-1; 7 bases match TRBD2. Per germline, CDR1 MNHEY and CDR2 SMNVEV (reference sequence). The J segment lost 1 base and the V segment lost 10 bases, leaving 7 bases of the junction unmatched. The CDR3 consists of 14 residues. DNA of the CDR3: TGTGCCACCCACCAGGGAGGGTCCTACAATGAGCAGTTCTTC. Its translation is CATHQGGSYNEQFF.

CDR3 sequence (DNA): TGCGCCAGCAGCCCCGAGACTAGCGGGGCCTACAATGAGCAGTTCTTC. Its protein is CASSPETSGAYNEQFF. The chain couples TRBV5-1 to TRBJ2-1; 11 bases map to TRBD2. Germline V CDR1 and CDR2: SGHRS, YFSETQ. V was pared by 4 bases and J by 2 bases, with 5 bases of the junction left unmatched. The CDR3 runs to 16 residues. The full variable domain, completed using reference TRBV5-1 and TRBJ2-1, is KAGVTQTPRYLIKTRGQQVTLSCSPISGHRSVSWYQQTPGQGLQFLFEYFSETQRNKGNFPGRFSGRQFSNSRSEMNVSTLELGDSALYLCASSPETSGAYNEQFFGPGTRLTVL.

The genes are TRBV7-2 and TRBJ2-1, with 8 bases that match TRBD1. Germline V gives CDR1 SGHTA, CDR2 FQGNSA. The CDR3 sequence is 16 residues long. Trimming took 1 base from V and 3 from J; bases not matched to a gene: 5. In nucleotides, the CDR3 is TGTGCCAGCAGCTTAGTGTCAGGGGGCATCTACAATGAGCAGTTCTTC. This encodes CASSLVSGGIYNEQFF. Full variable domain (missing parts from reference TRBV7-2 and TRBJ2-1): GAGVSQSPSNKVTEKGKDVELRCDPISGHTALYWYRQSLGQGLEFLIYFQGNSAPDKSGLPSDRFSAERTGGSVSTLTIQRTQQEDSAVYLCASSLVSGGIYNEQFFGPGTRLTVL.

The chain employs TRBV6-5 and TRBJ1-4; D unclear. The CDR3 has 14 amino acids. Trimming removed 6 bases from V and 7 bases from J, with 15 bases in between. Germline values: CDR1 MNHEY, CDR2 SVGAGI. The CDR3 here is CASRSHGLSEKLFF. The CDR3 bases are TGTGCCAGCAGATCTCACGGACTGAGTGAAAAACTGTTTTTT.

The count of this clone is one. V usage is TRBV7-9 and J usage is TRBJ1-1; no definite D call. Trimming took off 6 bases at V and 1 base at J, with 12 bases between the two ends. The CDR3 sequence is 14 residues long. Per germline, CDR1 SEHNR and CDR2 FQNEAQ (reference sequence). The CDR3 protein is CASRPLGGNTEAFF. The CDR3 DNA sequence: TGTGCCAGCAGACCCTTGGGAGGGAACACTGAAGCTTTCTTT.

This chain links TRBV29-1 with TRBJ2-5; D may be TRBD2 (6 bases). Germline CDR1 and CDR2: SQVTM and ANQGSEA. Deletions cut 5 bases from V and 3 bases from J, with 13 bases between. The CDR3 totals 13 residues. The CDR3 is CSVTHGGEETQYF. The CDR3 nucleotides are TGCAGCGTTACTCACGGCGGGGAAGAGACCCAGTACTTC.

The V gene is TRBV9, the J gene TRBJ2-1; 7 bases agree with TRBD2. From germline, CDR1 is SGDLS and CDR2 YYNGEE. The CDR3 runs 16 residues. With V trimmed by 0 bases and J by 8 bases, 11 bases remained unmatched. Here the CDR3 DNA reads TGTGCCAGCAGCGTAGCAGAGGGAGGGCCTCTTGATGAGCAGTTCTTC. Its protein is CASSVAEGGPLDEQFF.

The chain has TRBV5-1 and TRBJ2-3, with TRBD2 as a possible D gene (6 bases). V was trimmed by 4 bases and J by 11 bases, leaving 14 bases between them. Germline CDR1 and CDR2: SGHRS and YFSETQ. The CDR3 contains 12 residues. The CDR3 loop is CASSPDGEVQYF. The CDR3 DNA follows: TGCGCCAGCAGCCCGGACGGGGAGGTGCAGTATTTT. Drawing the rest from reference TRBV5-1 and TRBJ2-3, the complete variable domain is KAGVTQTPRYLIKTRGQQVTLSCSPISGHRSVSWYQQTPGQGLQFLFEYFSETQRNKGNFPGRFSGRQFSNSRSEMNVSTLELGDSALYLCASSPDGEVQYFGPGTRLTVL.

The genes are TRBV5-1 and TRBJ1-4; 8 nucleotides agree with TRBD1. The CDR3 loop spans 15 amino acids. Germline V gene sequence: CDR1 SGHRS, CDR2 YFSETQ. The junction had 6 bases not matched to a gene; V was cut back by 4 bases and J by 4 bases. CDR3 nucleotides: TGCGCCAGCAGCACCCGGGACAGGAATAATGAAAAACTGTTTTTT. The encoded protein is CASSTRDRNNEKLFF.

This chain uses TRBV6-5 with TRBJ2-3; TRBD2 might be the D (5 bases). Trimming removed 10 bases at V and 4 bases at J, with 9 bases between. The germline CDR1 and CDR2 sequences are MNHEY and SVGAGI. The CDR3 is 11 amino acids. CDR3 bases: TGTGCCACCCAGAGGGCAGATACGCAGTATTTT. Amino acid sequence: CATQRADTQYF.

This chain joins TRBV3-1 (or the pseudogene TRBV3-2) and TRBJ1-2; a weak D match, TRBD1 (5 bases). There are 13 residues in the CDR3. V shed 1 base and J shed 8 bases, with 11 bases lying between them. Germline assignment: CDR1 LGHDT and CDR2 YNNKEL (reference sequence). CDR3: CASSQGTGRGYTF. CDR3 sequence (DNA): TGTGCCAGCAGCCAAGGCACAGGCCGGGGCTACACCTTC.

The chain combines TRBV6-5 with TRBJ2-1; 13 bases align to TRBD2. V was clipped by 5 bases and J by 5 bases; unmatched bases: 3. Germline V lookup: CDR1 MNHEY, CDR2 SVGAGI. The CDR3 is 15 amino acids. The CDR3 here is CASSQGLAGNNEQFF. The CDR3 DNA is TGTGCCAGCAGTCAGGGACTAGCGGGGAACAATGAGCAGTTCTTC.

A word on this clone: Because the CDR3 is missing its conserved closing phenylalanine or tryptophan, this is likely a read error. No DNA is shown, since the ends of the CDR3 on it are uncertain; the CDR3 is the one TCRdb lists. The chain joins TRBV12-3 or TRBV12-4 to TRBJ2-7; TRBD1 was called by the table and not checked on the DNA. The CDR3 extends over 10 residues, inclusive of both ends. CDR3 amino acids: CATRGRGPET.

This chain links TRBV4-2 with TRBJ2-5; 14 nucleotides match TRBD2. This CDR3 is 16 amino acids long. After removal of 5 bases from V and 5 bases from J, the junction contained 7 bases not matched to a gene. Germline loops: CDR1 LGHNA, CDR2 YNFKEQ. The CDR3 sequence: CASSTGLAGAAETQYF. In DNA, the CDR3 is TGTGCCAGCAGCACGGGACTAGCGGGAGCAGCTGAGACCCAGTACTTC.

V is TRBV7-7 and J is TRBJ2-1; 8 bases map to TRBD1. Germline loops: CDR1 SSHAT, CDR2 FNYEAQ (reference sequence). V was clipped by 2 bases and J by 10 bases; unmatched bases: 10. The CDR3 length is 15 residues. Here the CDR3 reads CASSLPGQAFGEQFF. The CDR3 bases are TGTGCCAGCAGCTTACCGGGACAGGCTTTTGGGGAGCAGTTCTTC.

The CDR3 DNA sequence: TGTGCCAGCTCTCGGGACAGGGGAGGAGACACCGGGGAGCTGTTTTTT. It yields the protein CASSRDRGGDTGELFF. J is TRBJ2-2 and V is TRBV2; the match to TRBD1 covers 10 bases. The germline V gene has CDR1 SNHLY and CDR2 FYNNEI. The CDR3 totals 16 residues. J was trimmed by 3 bases and V by 8 bases; bases with no gene match: 9.

The rearrangement links TRBV6-5 to TRBJ1-1; 8 bases line up with TRBD1. CDR1 is MNHEY and CDR2 is SVGAGI in the germline V gene. With 0 bases clipped from V and 3 bases from J, the junction kept 3 bases outside the gene matches. The CDR3 loop spans 15 amino acids. The CDR3 spells CASSYSQGADTEAFF. For the CDR3, the DNA is TGTGCCAGCAGTTACTCTCAGGGGGCTGACACTGAAGCTTTCTTT.

Here the CDR3 reads CASSQRTLETQYF. For the CDR3, the DNA is TGTGCCAGCAGTCAGCGGACCCTAGAGACCCAGTACTTC. The V and J genes are TRBV25-1 and TRBJ2-5; possibly TRBD2 for D (5 bases). The CDR3 spans 13 residues. The germline V gene encodes CDR1 MGHDK and CDR2 SYGVNS. Trimming removed 5 bases at V and 4 bases at J, with 11 bases between.

The chain is built from TRBV6-5 and TRBJ2-2, with D maybe TRBD2 (5 bases). The CDR3 covers 14 residues. Germline values: CDR1 MNHEY, CDR2 SVGAGI. V was clipped by 6 bases and J by 8 bases, with 16 bases between them. The CDR3 coding sequence is TGTGCCAGCAGCCTTGACGGGGTCGGAGGGGAGCTGTTTTTT. This encodes CASSLDGVGGELFF.